The 22 T cell receptor beta chains in this list originate from one sample, sequenced in a study of beta chain features in type 1 diabetes. Notes on the study in general: Among all four CD4+ subsets, Type 1 diabetes patients had TCRB CDR3s that were moderately but significantly shorter.

Every bit of the isolated RNA underwent reverse transcription, so sequencing read expressed TCRB transcripts. The method was immunoSEQ multiplex PCR; TCRdb's version includes in-frame clones alone and lacks a portion of them. Of about 710,000 clones detected, about an eighth appear once; the ten largest clones hold just under 0.04%. The antigens of these receptors remain unknown. Sequencing used naive CD4+ T cells from blood. All receptors derive from a man aged 18 to 30 with type 1 diabetes.

The J gene is TRBJ2-5, the V gene TRBV30, with 10 bases aligning to TRBD2. Losses at the gene ends were 3 bases for V and 4 bases for J; bases not matched to a gene: 11. This CDR3 contains 16 residues. Germline CDR1 GTSNPN, CDR2 SVGIG (reference sequence). For the CDR3, the DNA is TGTGCCTGGAGCCCGTTGGGTACTAGCGGGATAGAGACCCAGTACTTC. The encoded protein is CAWSPLGTSGIETQYF.

The rearrangement joins TRBV5-1 to TRBJ2-3; D is unresolved. This CDR3 spans 16 amino acids. The V gene's germline CDR1 is SGHRS and CDR2 YFSETQ. The ends were cut back, 0 bases at V and 0 bases at J, with 11 bases in the middle. CDR3 sequence: CASSLEREPSTDTQYF. Here the CDR3 DNA reads TGCGCCAGCAGCTTGGAAAGGGAACCCAGCACAGATACGCAGTATTTT.

This clone was seen only a few times. The rearrangement uses TRBV11-2 and TRBJ2-2; D gene uncertain. CDR3 length equals 13 residues. V lost 2 bases, J lost 6 bases, and 7 bases lay in between. Germline V gene lookup returns CDR1 SGHAT and CDR2 FQNNGV. The CDR3 DNA reads TGTGCCAGCAGCTTAAACAGTCCCGGGGAGCTGTTTTTT. This gives the protein CASSLNSPGELFF.

The chain uses TRBV5-6 and TRBJ1-2; perhaps TRBD1 as D (6 bases). Germline V lookup: CDR1 SGHDT, CDR2 YYEEEE. With 6 bases removed from V and 3 bases from J, the gap between germline ends came to 12 bases. The CDR3 extends over 13 amino acids. The CDR3 here is CASNPKGDYGYTF. CDR3 in DNA: TGTGCCAGCAACCCGAAGGGGGACTATGGCTACACCTTC. Full variable domain (rest looked up from reference TRBV5-6 and TRBJ1-2): DAGVTQSPTHLIKTRGQQVTLRCSPKSGHDTVSWYQQALGQGPQFIFQYYEEEERQRGNFPDRFSGHQFPNYSSELNVNALLLGDSALYLCASNPKGDYGYTFGSGTRLTVV.

This clone was observed a few times. The chain combines TRBV2 with TRBJ2-5; 9 positions agree with TRBD1. The CDR3 spans 16 residues. The trim removed 10 bases at V and 1 base at J, leaving 13 bases unmatched. Germline CDR1 and CDR2: SNHLY and FYNNEI. The CDR3 nucleotides read TGTGCCAAGACGTCCTATTGGACAGGGGCCCAAGAGACCCAGTACTTC. This codes for CAKTSYWTGAQETQYF.

V and J are TRBV11-1 and TRBJ1-5, with TRBD1 matching 10 bases. Germline V gene lookup returns CDR1 SGHAT and CDR2 FQDESV (reference sequence). The CDR3 loop spans 15 amino acids. Trimming cost V 3 bases and J 7 bases; bases outside gene matches: 6. The CDR3 is CASSLGTGVEQPQHF. In DNA form, the CDR3 reads TGTGCCAGCAGCTTGGGGACAGGGGTAGAGCAGCCCCAGCATTTT.

The chain uses TRBV28 and TRBJ2-3, with D maybe TRBD1 (5 bases). Trimming removed 8 bases at V and 0 bases at J, with 12 bases between. The germline V gene encodes CDR1 MDHEN and CDR2 SYDVKM. CDR3 length: 14 amino acids. The CDR3, as DNA: TGTGCCAGCCTTGGACACATTAGCACAGATACGCAGTATTTT. It yields the protein CASLGHISTDTQYF.

The CDR3 spells CASSSDGTGYEQYF. The DNA of the CDR3 is TGTGCCAGCAGCTCCGATGGGACAGGCTACGAGCAGTACTTC. This rearrangement joins TRBV7-9 to TRBJ2-7; 8 bases are shared with TRBD1. Germline CDR1 and CDR2: SEHNR and FQNEAQ (reference sequence). V was clipped by 4 bases and J by 3 bases; unmatched bases: 5. The CDR3 loop spans 14 amino acids. Supplemented by reference TRBV7-9 and TRBJ2-7, the full variable domain reads DTGVSQNPRHKITKRGQNVTFRCDPISEHNRLYWYRQTLGQGPEFLTYFQNEAQLEKSRLLSDRFSAERPKGSFSTLEIQRTEQGDSAMYLCASSSDGTGYEQYFGPGTRLTVT.

The chain combines TRBV30 with TRBJ2-1; TRBD2 matches at 7 bases. The CDR3 totals 15 residues. With V trimmed by 4 bases and J by 0 bases, 6 bases remained unmatched. Germline loops: CDR1 GTSNPN, CDR2 SVGIG (reference sequence). The CDR3 spells CAWTWGGSSYNEQFF. The CDR3 bases are TGTGCCTGGACCTGGGGCGGGAGCTCCTACAATGAGCAGTTCTTC.

The chain links TRBV18 to TRBJ1-1; TRBD1 aligns across 8 bases. Germline trimming cut 4 bases from V and 0 bases from J; bases unmatched to any gene: 4. There are 15 residues in the CDR3. Germline lookup yields CDR1 KGHSH and CDR2 LQKENI. CDR3 sequence reads: CASSLDRGMNTEAFF. The CDR3 coding sequence is TGTGCCAGCTCACTAGACAGGGGTATGAACACTGAAGCTTTCTTT.

The chain has TRBV11-2 and TRBJ2-3; no definite D call. With 5 bases removed from V and 8 bases from J, the gap between germline ends came to 11 bases. The CDR3 length is 12 residues. Germline CDR1 is SGHAT and CDR2 is FQNNGV. CDR3 nucleotides: TGTGCCAGCAGCCCTGTCCTCGGTACGCAGTATTTT. Amino acids: CASSPVLGTQYF.

This clone was seen a handful of times. This sequence joins TRBV5-4 and TRBJ1-2; tentatively, D is TRBD1 (6 bases). From germline, CDR1 is SGHNT and CDR2 YYREEE (reference sequence). V was shortened by 4 bases and J by 7 bases, with 20 bases between the two germline ends. The CDR3 contains 15 residues. Here the CDR3 DNA reads TGTGCCAGCAGCCTGTTGACCGGGGGGCGCGGTGGCTACACCTTC. It translates to CASSLLTGGRGGYTF.

The chain has TRBV15 and TRBJ1-6, with D possibly being TRBD1 (5 bases). Germline CDR1 LNHNV, CDR2 YYDKDF (reference sequence). The CDR3 sequence is 14 residues long. The germline V and J ends were trimmed by 5 bases and 0 bases, with 5 bases remaining between them. The CDR3 DNA is TGTGCCACCAGCGGGGGCTCCTATAATTCACCCCTCCACTTT. It yields the protein CATSGGSYNSPLHF. Together with reference TRBV15 and TRBJ1-6, the CDR3 gives the full variable domain: DAMVIQNPRYQVTQFGKPVTLSCSQTLNHNVMYWYQQKSSQAPKLLFHYYDKDFNNEADTPDNFQSRRPNTSFCFLDIRSPGLGDTAMYLCATSGGSYNSPLHFGNGTRLTVT.

The sample holds a few counts of this clone. The chain combines TRBV7-9 with TRBJ2-3, with a tentative D call TRBD2 (5 bases). Looked up from germline, CDR1 is SEHNR and CDR2 is FQNEAQ (reference sequence). The germline V and J ends were trimmed by 4 bases and 2 bases, with 13 bases remaining between them. The CDR3 is made up of 15 amino acids. CDR3 DNA: TGTGCCAGCAGCTCCACCGGAGGTTCCACAGATACGCAGTATTTT. Translation: CASSSTGGSTDTQYF. The full variable domain, rest sourced from reference TRBV7-9 and TRBJ2-3, is DTGVSQNPRHKITKRGQNVTFRCDPISEHNRLYWYRQTLGQGPEFLTYFQNEAQLEKSRLLSDRFSAERPKGSFSTLEIQRTEQGDSAMYLCASSSTGGSTDTQYFGPGTRLTVL.

The sample holds a few counts of this clone. V and J are TRBV4-1 and TRBJ2-5, with D perhaps given as TRBD1 or TRBD2 (7 bases each). CDR3 length: 15 residues. Germline values: CDR1 MGHRA, CDR2 YSYEKL. V was shortened by 1 base and J by 5 bases, with 14 bases between the two germline ends. CDR3 sequence: CASSQGQGGGETQYF. The CDR3 bases are TGCGCCAGCAGCCAAGGGCAGGGAGGGGGCGAGACCCAGTACTTC.

This clone was recorded a few times. The rearrangement links TRBV30 to TRBJ2-7; possible D gene TRBD2, 6 bases. V was pared by 1 base and J by 5 bases, with 6 bases between. The CDR3 sequence is 11 residues long. Looked up from germline, CDR1 is GTSNPN and CDR2 is SVGIG (reference sequence). This chain's CDR3 is CAWSAGDEQYF. In nucleotides, the CDR3 is TGTGCCTGGAGTGCGGGGGACGAGCAGTACTTC. The full variable domain, completed using reference TRBV30 and TRBJ2-7, is SQTIHQWPATLVQPVGSPLSLECTVEGTSNPNLYWYRQAAGRGLQLLFYSVGIGQISSEVPQNLSASRPQDRQFILSSKKLLLSDSGFYLCAWSAGDEQYFGPGTRLTVT.

This chain joins TRBV11-2 and TRBJ2-7, with D possibly matching TRBD1 (6 bases). V was pared by 1 base and J by 3 bases, with 13 bases between. Per the germline V gene, CDR1 is SGHAT and CDR2 is FQNNGV. The CDR3 has 15 residues. CDR3 in amino acids: CASSLGLNRVYEQYF. CDR3 DNA sequence: TGTGCCAGCAGCTTAGGTTTAAACAGGGTCTACGAGCAGTACTTC. Filled out from reference TRBV11-2 and TRBJ2-7, the complete variable domain reads EAGVAQSPRYKIIEKRQSVAFWCNPISGHATLYWYQQILGQGPKLLIQFQNNGVVDDSQLPKDRFSAERLKGVDSTLKIQPAKLEDSAVYLCASSLGLNRVYEQYFGPGTRLTVT.

The rearrangement uses TRBV7-2 and TRBJ1-5; the D is unclear. CDR3 size: 15 residues. V lost 0 bases, J lost 6 bases, and 12 bases lay in between. The germline V gene encodes CDR1 SGHTA and CDR2 FQGNSA. DNA for the CDR3: TGTGCCAGCAGCTTAGCAGGCCAGAAAGGTCAGCCCCAGCATTTT. Translated, it gives CASSLAGQKGQPQHF.

This clone was detected a few times. The genes are TRBV6-6 and TRBJ2-7; TRBD2 agrees at 9 bases. The germline gives CDR1 MNHNY, CDR2 SVGAGI (reference sequence). Trimming at V came to 8 bases and at J to 8 bases, leaving 16 bases not matched to a gene. The CDR3 runs 15 residues. Here the CDR3 DNA reads TGTGCCAGCCTTCCCCGTGTTAGCGGGAGAGTAAAGCAGTACTTC. Protein product: CASLPRVSGRVKQYF.

The CDR3 DNA is TGTGCCAGCAGCGTAGGGGTAGCGGGGGGGCACGAGACCCAGTACTTC. Translation gives CASSVGVAGGHETQYF. V usage is TRBV9 and J usage is TRBJ2-5; 11 nucleotides agree with TRBD2. Germline values: CDR1 SGDLS, CDR2 YYNGEE. The CDR3 covers 16 residues. J lost 5 bases, V lost 0 bases, and 6 bases had no gene match.

This clone was detected once. V usage is TRBV29-1 and J usage is TRBJ2-7, with TRBD2 identical over 8 bases. CDR3 length: 15 amino acids. The junction had 8 bases not matched to a gene; V was cut back by 0 bases and J by 4 bases. The germline CDR1 and CDR2 sequences are SQVTM and ANQGSEA. CDR3 protein: CSVEEAQREPYEQYF. The CDR3 region has the DNA TGCAGCGTTGAAGAGGCCCAGCGGGAGCCGTACGAGCAGTACTTC.

This clone was seen a handful of times. The V and J genes are TRBV5-1 and TRBJ2-7, with D unclear. Per the germline V gene, CDR1 is SGHRS and CDR2 is YFSETQ. CDR3 size: 14 residues. V lost 4 bases, J lost 0 bases, and 11 bases lay in between. The CDR3 DNA reads as TGCGCCAGCAGCCCTATCGCCGCCTCCTACGAGCAGTACTTC. It codes for CASSPIAASYEQYF. Supplemented by reference TRBV5-1 and TRBJ2-7, the full variable domain reads KAGVTQTPRYLIKTRGQQVTLSCSPISGHRSVSWYQQTPGQGLQFLFEYFSETQRNKGNFPGRFSGRQFSNSRSEMNVSTLELGDSALYLCASSPIAASYEQYFGPGTRLTVT.